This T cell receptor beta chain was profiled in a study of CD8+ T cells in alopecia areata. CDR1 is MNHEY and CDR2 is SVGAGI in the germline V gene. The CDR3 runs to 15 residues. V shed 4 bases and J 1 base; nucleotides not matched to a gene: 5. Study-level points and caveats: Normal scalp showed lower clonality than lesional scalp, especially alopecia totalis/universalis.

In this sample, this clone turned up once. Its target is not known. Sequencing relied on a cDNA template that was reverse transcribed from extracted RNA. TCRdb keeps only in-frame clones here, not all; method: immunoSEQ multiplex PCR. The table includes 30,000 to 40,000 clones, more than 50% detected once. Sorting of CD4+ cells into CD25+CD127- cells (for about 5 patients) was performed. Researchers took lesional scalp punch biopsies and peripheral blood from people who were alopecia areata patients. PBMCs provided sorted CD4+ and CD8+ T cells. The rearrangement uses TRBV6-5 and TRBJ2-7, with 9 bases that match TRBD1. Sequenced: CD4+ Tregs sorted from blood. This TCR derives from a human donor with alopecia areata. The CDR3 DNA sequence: TGTGCCAGCAGTTCCCCCGGGACAGGGTCCTACGAGCAGTACTTC. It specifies CASSSPGTGSYEQYF.